This T cell receptor beta chain was documented in a study of blood T cell repertoires in COVID-19 (dated by TCRdb to about 2020). General notes on the study: Samples from collaborators originated in the United States, Italy and Spain and spanned both the acute and convalescent phases of COVID-19. The material from the prospective study consisted of cDNA or gDNA derived from T cells, B-cell-depleted T cells, or PBMCs. Subjects who had been exposed to COVID-19, were actively infected with it, or had recovered from it provided the deeply sampled blood TCRbeta repertoires that made up the dataset. A freely available public database, intended as a resource for researchers studying the immune response to SARS-CoV-2, is where the repertoires were released. The samples were drawn from the first 160 participants of the ongoing ImmuneRACE study and from 1,254 subjects provided by 6 global collaborators. Sample metadata almost always included a de-identified subject ID, COVID-19 status, age in years and sex. Where available, HLA class I and class II types were taken from metadata supplied by the sample provider and were not determined by assay-based typing.

What the authors observed across the whole study: Clinical and demographic metadata were provided uncurated, with the amount varying by source and participant.

Each collaborating institution followed its own protocols to collect whole blood in K2EDTA tubes. For TCRbeta analysis, collaborators shipped samples in one of three forms: frozen whole blood, isolated PBMCs, or DNA extracted from either of those sample types. TCRbeta CDR3 regions were amplified from genomic DNA using the immunoSEQ Assay, a bias-controlled multiplex PCR. The original methods were these. Within the assay, amplification of reference gene primers was used to estimate how many nucleated cells each sample contained. To quantify the absolute abundance of each unique TCRbeta CDR3 rearrangement, sequence reads were collapsed and filtered. Productive Simpson clonality was computed per sample as the square root of Simpson's diversity index over productive rearrangements. This is the immuneACCESS table as TCRdb keeps it, with only in-frame sequences that have V and J called. A part of the clones is gone; compared with another copy, unresolved V genes explain less than half, and the rest is unexplained. The DNA gave D and trimming, while V, J and clone size come from that table. The sample table holds tens of thousands of clones, of which 70% to 90% were seen once. The top ten hold approximately 19% of the sample.

CDR1 and CDR2 are drawn from the germline V gene: MNHEY, SVGAGI. From V the trimming removes 2 bases and from J it removes 2 bases, while the gene matches leave 4 bases of the junction unaccounted for. Counted from cysteine to phenylalanine, this CDR3 has 15 amino acids. Only the CDR3 part of the read is kept: 45 bases, read in frame from the first base. About this clone itself: This clone's antigen is unknown. The input lacks base qualities; no much larger clone sits a single base away.

The clonotype was recovered from a human donor in a cohort sampled during active COVID-19. The rearrangement combines TRBV6-5 with TRBJ2-7; 9 of the junction bases match TRBD1. The sample consisted of peripheral blood. The sequenced DNA is TGTGCCAGCAGTTACCGACAGGGGGTCGCCTACGAGCAGTACTTC. It translates to CASSYRQGVAYEQYF.